These 8 T cell receptor beta chains were all obtained from the same sample, sequenced in a study of blood T cell repertoires in COVID-19. Method: immunoSEQ multiplex PCR; TCRdb's copy keeps in-frame clones and lacks some. The sample lists tens of thousands of clones, roughly nine tenths occurring once. Sequencing used peripheral blood. These TCRs come from a man aged 45-65 years with active COVID-19.

This clone was observed once. DNA for the CDR3: TGTGCCACCAGCAGAGATACCCCCGGGACACAATCCTACGAGCAGTACTTC. It translates to CATSRDTPGTQSYEQYF. The rearrangement uses TRBV15 and TRBJ2-7, with D possibly matching TRBD1 (6 bases). Trimming took 0 bases from V and 1 from J, leaving 16 bases between them. The CDR3 has 17 amino acids. Germline loops: CDR1 LNHNV, CDR2 YYDKDF (reference sequence).

The chain combines TRBV6-6 with TRBJ1-3; D call uncertain. Germline V gives CDR1 MNHNY, CDR2 SVGAGI (reference sequence). CDR3 length: 15 residues. Trimming left V 5 bases short and J 0 bases short, with 11 bases between. The CDR3 DNA sequence: TGTGCCAGCAGTCCCTCCCGCAGCTCTGGAAACACCATATATTTT. Its translation is CASSPSRSSGNTIYF.

The V and J genes are TRBV19 and TRBJ1-2; tentative D call: TRBD1 (5 bases). Germline V gene sequence: CDR1 LNHDA, CDR2 SQIVND (reference sequence). V shed 7 bases and J shed 1 base, with 13 bases lying between them. This CDR3 has 14 residues. This CDR3 is CASMVDSLNYGYTF. CDR3 bases: TGTGCCAGTATGGTTGACAGCCTTAACTATGGCTACACCTTC.

The V gene is TRBV7-2, the J gene TRBJ2-7; D is undetermined. From germline, CDR1 is SGHTA and CDR2 FQGNSA. V was cut by 5 bases and J by 0 bases, with 5 bases left in between. The CDR3 has 12 residues. The CDR3 region is CASSPSSYEQYF. CDR3 bases: TGTGCCAGCAGCCCATCCTCCTACGAGCAGTACTTC.

The chain couples TRBV24-1 to TRBJ2-1, with D perhaps matching TRBD2 (7 bases). V was trimmed by 3 bases and J by 5 bases, leaving 13 bases between them. The germline gives CDR1 KGHDR, CDR2 SFDVKD. The CDR3 sequence is 15 residues long. The CDR3 region has the DNA TGTGCCACCAGTGATGGGGGGGGCGGCCACAATGAGCAGTTCTTC. Translating it yields CATSDGGGGHNEQFF.

The rearrangement links TRBV19 to TRBJ1-5; possibly TRBD1 for D (6 bases). CDR3 length: 16 residues. V dropped 5 bases and J dropped 0 bases, with 14 bases sitting between them. Germline-derived CDR1 and CDR2 are LNHDA and SQIVND (reference sequence). The CDR3: CASSEAGANSNQPQHF. CDR3 nucleotide sequence: TGTGCCAGTAGTGAGGCGGGGGCTAATAGCAATCAGCCCCAGCATTTT.

The V and J genes are TRBV9 and TRBJ2-5, with D maybe TRBD2 (5 bases). The ends were cut back, 0 bases at V and 0 bases at J, with 12 bases in the middle. This CDR3 comprises 16 residues. Germline values: CDR1 SGDLS, CDR2 YYNGEE. The CDR3 reads CASSVGAGYYQETQYF. CDR3 nucleotide sequence: TGTGCCAGCAGCGTAGGGGCGGGTTACTACCAAGAGACCCAGTACTTC.

This clone was seen once. The chain joins TRBV28 to TRBJ2-1; D gene ambiguous. V was shortened by 8 bases and J by 5 bases, with 13 bases between the two germline ends. The CDR3 length is 13 residues. CDR1 MDHEN and CDR2 SYDVKM come from the germline V gene. CDR3 nucleotides: TGTGCCAGCGGGCAAGACGTACACAATGAGCAGTTCTTC. It encodes CASGQDVHNEQFF.